The clone carrying this TCR beta chain was counted a few times. Losses at the gene ends were 4 bases for V and 4 bases for J; bases not matched to a gene: 3. Germline CDR1 is SGHDT and CDR2 is YYEEEE. The length of the CDR3 is 15 residues. In the original workflow: From reference gene primer amplification, estimates of nucleated cell counts were derived. The table came from immunoSEQ multiplex PCR; TCRdb's copy has only in-frame clones and leaves some out. The DNA gave D and trimming, while V, J and clone size come from that table. The table lists a few hundred thousand clones, more than 80% of them singletons. The Seattle site enrolled patients during active infection and followed them longitudinally. This sample stems from a study of blood T cell repertoires in COVID-19. For the study at large: COVID-19 samples, acute and convalescent, were from the United States, Italy and Spain. Nucleic acid was either cDNA or gDNA, and it came from T cells, B-cell-depleted T cells, or PBMCs.

The sequence was collected from a woman aged 45-60 years with COVID-19, enrolled during active disease. Sequences were obtained from peripheral blood. The V gene is TRBV5-6, the J gene TRBJ2-2, with TRBD1 matching over 11 bases. The CDR3: CASSGGTGGTGELFF. CDR3 in DNA: TGTGCCAGCAGCGGCGGGACAGGGGGCACCGGGGAGCTGTTTTTT.